A single sample is the source of the 20 T cell receptor beta chains below, sequenced in a study of T cell responses to AZD1222 COVID-19 vaccine. Measured with immunoSEQ multiplex PCR; TCRdb has only the in-frame clones, and not every one. The sample holds 120,000 to 150,000 clones, roughly 88% seen once. The sequenced sample was peripheral blood, obtained on day 0 of MenACWY control vaccination. All receptors come from an adult in good health.

The V and J genes are TRBV19 and TRBJ1-5; no firm D call. Deletions cut 3 bases from V and 5 bases from J, with 20 bases between. This CDR3 has 17 amino acids. The germline V gene has CDR1 LNHDA and CDR2 SQIVND (reference sequence). CDR3 nucleotide sequence: TGTGCCAGTAGTATTCGGGCAGTTGATATCCGCGATCAGCCCCAGCATTTT. Translating it yields CASSIRAVDIRDQPQHF. The full variable domain, in which reference TRBV19 and TRBJ1-5 provide the parts outside the CDR3, is DGGITQSPKYLFRKEGQNVTLSCEQNLNHDAMYWYRQDPGQGLRLIYYSQIVNDFQKGDIAEGYSVSREKKESFPLTVTSAQKNPTAFYLCASSIRAVDIRDQPQHFGDGTRLSIL.

V and J are TRBV19 and TRBJ1-5; 7 nucleotides agree with TRBD1. CDR3 length: 18 amino acids. V was clipped by 4 bases and J by 0 bases; unmatched bases: 12. Germline CDR1 and CDR2: LNHDA and SQIVND (reference sequence). CDR3 nucleotide sequence: TGTGCCAGTAGTACGGTCCCCGGGACAGCACGTAGCAATCAGCCCCAGCATTTT. Translation: CASSTVPGTARSNQPQHF. The entire variable domain, with the rest obtained from reference TRBV19 and TRBJ1-5, is as follows: DGGITQSPKYLFRKEGQNVTLSCEQNLNHDAMYWYRQDPGQGLRLIYYSQIVNDFQKGDIAEGYSVSREKKESFPLTVTSAQKNPTAFYLCASSTVPGTARSNQPQHFGDGTRLSIL.

This chain connects TRBV5-5 to TRBJ1-3, with D hard to call. Germline loops: CDR1 SGHKS, CDR2 YYEKEE (reference sequence). The CDR3 runs to 16 residues. Trimming took 1 base from V and 0 from J, leaving 11 bases between them. The CDR3 protein is CASSLSWESSGNTIYF. Here the CDR3 DNA reads TGTGCCAGCAGCTTGAGCTGGGAGTCCTCTGGAAACACCATATATTTT.

The rearrangement uses TRBV7-2 and TRBJ2-5; the D is unclear. Germline-derived CDR1 and CDR2 are SGHTA and FQGNSA. Trimming took off 1 base at V and 14 bases at J, with 14 bases between the two ends. This CDR3 has 12 residues. The CDR3 loop reads CASSLVLHPVYF. CDR3 sequence (DNA): TGTGCCAGCAGCTTAGTACTCCACCCCGTATACTTC.

This chain links TRBV28 with TRBJ1-2; 7 bases map to TRBD1. J lost 1 base, V lost 4 bases, and 3 bases had no gene match. Germline CDR1 and CDR2: MDHEN and SYDVKM. The CDR3 is 14 amino acids. The CDR3 DNA follows: TGTGCCAGCAGTTCCCAGGGGGTTAACTATGGCTACACCTTC. This encodes CASSSQGVNYGYTF.

This chain connects TRBV6-5 to TRBJ1-2, with 8 bases fitting TRBD1. CDR3 size: 14 residues. Germline V gene lookup returns CDR1 MNHEY and CDR2 SVGAGI. Trimming cost V 6 bases and J 2 bases; bases outside gene matches: 5. Written as DNA, the CDR3 is TGTGCCAGCAGCGGACAGGGATCAAACTATGGCTACACCTTC. Translation: CASSGQGSNYGYTF.

The chain links TRBV6-5 to TRBJ1-6; D remains ambiguous. The CDR3 is 15 residues long. Deletions cut 1 base from V and 4 bases from J, with 8 bases between. In germline, CDR1 is MNHEY, CDR2 SVGAGI. CDR3 loop: CASSYLRGYNSPLHF. The CDR3 nucleotides are TGTGCCAGCAGTTACTTACGGGGTTATAATTCACCCCTCCACTTT.

The chain uses TRBV6-5 and TRBJ2-1; TRBD2 aligns across 9 bases. CDR1 is MNHEY and CDR2 is SVGAGI in the germline V gene. V gave up 6 bases and J gave up 4 bases; unmatched junction bases: 7. This CDR3 is built from 15 residues. The CDR3 protein is CASRTREGTYNEQFF. The CDR3 region has the DNA TGTGCCAGCAGAACGCGGGAGGGCACGTACAATGAGCAGTTCTTC.

This chain connects TRBV7-9 to TRBJ1-2; D is possibly TRBD1 (5 bases). V was pared by 5 bases and J by 6 bases, with 19 bases between. CDR3 length: 15 residues. Germline lookup yields CDR1 SEHNR and CDR2 FQNEAQ (reference sequence). The CDR3 DNA sequence: TGTGCCAGCAGCCCTAGTGGCGGAGGGGACCATGGCTACACCTTC. Translating it yields CASSPSGGGDHGYTF. The full variable domain, completed using reference TRBV7-9 and TRBJ1-2, is DTGVSQNPRHKITKRGQNVTFRCDPISEHNRLYWYRQTLGQGPEFLTYFQNEAQLEKSRLLSDRFSAERPKGSFSTLEIQRTEQGDSAMYLCASSPSGGGDHGYTFGSGTRLTVV.

The chain uses TRBV27 and TRBJ1-1; TRBD1 agrees at 9 bases. CDR3 size: 15 residues. V lost 7 bases and J lost 0; bases outside the gene matches: 6. CDR1 MNHEY and CDR2 SMNVEV come from the germline V gene (reference sequence). CDR3 DNA sequence: TGTGCCAGCACCTGGACAGGGGCCATGAACACTGAAGCTTTCTTT. It codes for CASTWTGAMNTEAFF.

This clone was found a few times. In the same sample, other DNA sequences code for this CDR3. The rearrangement joins TRBV19 to TRBJ2-1; perhaps TRBD2 as D (6 bases). The germline V gene has CDR1 LNHDA and CDR2 SQIVND (reference sequence). The ends were cut back, 5 bases at V and 0 bases at J, with 8 bases in the middle. This CDR3 is built from 14 residues. CDR3 nucleotide sequence: TGTGCCAGTAGTCGGGGGAGCTCCTACAATGAGCAGTTCTTC. The encoded protein is CASSRGSSYNEQFF.

This chain links TRBV6-1 with TRBJ1-6, with D unclear. Trimming pared 1 base from V and 3 bases from J, leaving 4 bases between. CDR1 is MNHNS, CDR2 SASEGT, per germline. The CDR3 totals 14 residues. The CDR3 loop reads CASSEVGYNSPLHF. The CDR3 DNA reads as TGTGCCAGCAGTGAAGTAGGCTATAATTCACCCCTCCACTTT.

The sample holds one count of this clone. V is TRBV6-6 and J is TRBJ2-2; TRBD2 agrees at 8 bases. This CDR3 has 16 amino acids. The V gene end was trimmed by 6 bases and the J gene end by 1 base; junction bases not matched to a gene: 7. The germline V gene encodes CDR1 MNHNY and CDR2 SVGAGI (reference sequence). The CDR3 region is CASRSWAGGNTGELFF. The CDR3 region has the DNA TGTGCCAGCAGATCCTGGGCGGGAGGGAACACCGGGGAGCTGTTTTTT.

V gene TRBV7-9 combines with J gene TRBJ1-1; D call uncertain. Germline assignment: CDR1 SEHNR and CDR2 FQNEAQ (reference sequence). V gave up 2 bases and J gave up 0 bases, with 10 bases separating them. CDR3 length equals 15 residues. The CDR3 region has the DNA TGTGCCAGCAGCTTATATCGCCCCCTGAACACTGAAGCTTTCTTT. This translates into CASSLYRPLNTEAFF.

The rearrangement joins TRBV6-5 to TRBJ1-4; D is uncertain. Germline V gives CDR1 MNHEY, CDR2 SVGAGI. V was clipped by 2 bases and J by 5 bases, with 12 bases between them. There are 15 residues in the CDR3. DNA for the CDR3: TGTGCCAGCAGTTACAAGACCCCGTTGAATGAAAAACTGTTTTTT. The encoded protein is CASSYKTPLNEKLFF.

V gene TRBV19 combines with J gene TRBJ2-5; no firm D call. V was clipped by 1 base and J by 5 bases, with 11 bases between them. The CDR3 runs 14 residues. Germline V lookup: CDR1 LNHDA, CDR2 SQIVND (reference sequence). The CDR3 sequence: CASSIGLRPETQYF. DNA for the CDR3: TGTGCCAGTAGTATAGGCCTTCGGCCGGAGACCCAGTACTTC.

This rearrangement joins TRBV19 to TRBJ1-4, with D possibly TRBD1 on 6 matching bases. The germline CDR1 and CDR2 sequences are LNHDA and SQIVND (reference sequence). Deletions cut 11 bases from V and 7 bases from J, with 17 bases between. There are 13 residues in the CDR3. The CDR3, as DNA: TGTGCCTCCCCCGGCAGGGGTGGTGAAAAACTGTTTTTT. Its translation is CASPGRGGEKLFF.

The rearrangement uses TRBV28 and TRBJ1-6, with D perhaps matching TRBD1 (5 bases). Germline CDR1 is MDHEN and CDR2 is SYDVKM. The CDR3 is made up of 14 amino acids. Deletions cut 7 bases from V and 9 bases from J, with 16 bases between. CDR3 in amino acids: CASILGQGSSPLHF. In DNA form, the CDR3 reads TGTGCCAGCATCCTCGGGCAGGGCAGTTCACCCCTCCACTTT. The full variable domain, completed using reference TRBV28 and TRBJ1-6, is DVKVTQSSRYLVKRTGEKVFLECVQDMDHENMFWYRQDPGLGLRLIYFSYDVKMKEKGDIPEGYSVSREKKERFSLILESASTNQTSMYLCASILGQGSSPLHFGNGTRLTVT.

The chain links TRBV5-1 to TRBJ2-3; D ambiguous. The CDR3 is made up of 15 amino acids. Germline CDR1 and CDR2: SGHRS and YFSETQ. Trimming stripped 0 bases from V and 4 bases from J, with 12 bases between. As DNA, the CDR3 is TGCGCCAGCAGCTTGGCCCAGTCCCAGGCAGATACGCAGTATTTT. Translated: CASSLAQSQADTQYF.

The chain carries TRBV6-2 or TRBV6-3 and TRBJ2-1, with 7 bases matching TRBD2. J was trimmed by 5 bases and V by 4 bases; bases with no gene match: 8. The CDR3 length is 15 residues. The germline CDR1 and CDR2 sequences are MNHEY and SVGEGT. The CDR3 loop is CASSFQGGGDNEQFF. As DNA, the CDR3 is TGTGCCAGCAGTTTCCAGGGCGGGGGAGACAATGAGCAGTTCTTC.